This T cell receptor beta chain was documented in a study of identical twins. Study observations and caveats: The abundant beta clonotypes from cord blood had fewer insertions, and memory repertoires had none of this. Analyses of zero insertions could, in part, be confounded by invariant MAIT and iNKT cells.

cDNA molecules carried unique molecular identifiers, and template switching added a universal primer site. MiXCR, applied by TCRdb to the 5' RACE reads, yields one record per CDR3 protein. The top ten clones hold roughly 7% of a sample with 250,000 to 350,000 distinct CDR3 sequences, roughly 10% of them seen once. This clonotype has at least ten counts. The antigen is unknown. Trimming shortened V by 4 bases and J by 3 bases, and 11 bases separated the two germline ends. This CDR3 is built from 13 residues. From germline, CDR1 is SGHDT and CDR2 YYEEEE. Donors uniformly comprised healthy Caucasians. These data were likewise used in another study, on yellow fever vaccine responses in identical twins.

Input material: CD8+ T cells sorted from blood. V and J are TRBV5-6 and TRBJ2-7, with D tentatively TRBD1 (5 bases). The source is a woman under 30 in good health. CDR3 sequence: CASSLTASYEQYF. The CDR3 DNA sequence: TGTGCCAGCAGCCTGACAGCGAGCTACGAGCAGTACTTC.